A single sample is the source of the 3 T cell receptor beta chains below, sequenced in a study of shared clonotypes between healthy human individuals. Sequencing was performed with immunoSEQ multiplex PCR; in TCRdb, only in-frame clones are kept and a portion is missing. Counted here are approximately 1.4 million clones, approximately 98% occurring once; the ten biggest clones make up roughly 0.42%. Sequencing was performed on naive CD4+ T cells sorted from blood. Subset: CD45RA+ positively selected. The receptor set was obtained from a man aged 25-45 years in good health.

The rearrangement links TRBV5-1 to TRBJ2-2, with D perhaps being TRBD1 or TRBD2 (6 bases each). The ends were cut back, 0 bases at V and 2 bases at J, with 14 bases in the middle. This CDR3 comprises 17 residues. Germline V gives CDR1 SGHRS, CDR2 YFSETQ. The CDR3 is CASSLAWGALNTGELFF. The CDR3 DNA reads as TGCGCCAGCAGCTTGGCCTGGGGGGCTCTTAACACCGGGGAGCTGTTTTTT.

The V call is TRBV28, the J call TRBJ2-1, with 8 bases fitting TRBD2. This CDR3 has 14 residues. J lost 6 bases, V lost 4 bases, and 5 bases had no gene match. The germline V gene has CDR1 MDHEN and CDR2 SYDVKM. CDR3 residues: CASSWGGRLNEQFF. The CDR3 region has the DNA TGTGCCAGCAGTTGGGGCGGGAGGCTCAATGAGCAGTTCTTC.

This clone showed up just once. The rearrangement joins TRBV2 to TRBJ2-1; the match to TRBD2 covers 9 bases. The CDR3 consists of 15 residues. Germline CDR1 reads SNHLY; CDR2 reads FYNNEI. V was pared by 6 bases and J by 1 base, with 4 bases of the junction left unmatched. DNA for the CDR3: TGTGCCAGCAGAGTAACTAGCGGGTCCTACAATGAGCAGTTCTTC. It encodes CASRVTSGSYNEQFF. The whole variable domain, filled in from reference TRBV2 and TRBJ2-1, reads EPEVTQTPSHQVTQMGQEVILRCVPISNHLYFYWYRQILGQKVEFLVSFYNNEISEKSEIFDDQFSVERPDGSNFTLKIRSTKLEDSAMYFCASRVTSGSYNEQFFGPGTRLTVL.